This TCR beta chain is drawn from a study of cytomegalovirus exposure and HLA in healthy donors. Whole-study context: The 95 to 150 validation repertoires were produced on the same platform as the 670 or so repertoires of the first cohort. This was reported in a later analysis. Study-wide findings and caveats: A list of roughly 180 TCR beta chains associated with cytomegalovirus was given. Cytomegalovirus status was reportedly diagnosed by the classifier with high sensitivity and specificity.

Germline CDR1 and CDR2: SGHDT and YYEEEE. Trimming took 4 bases from V and 2 from J, leaving 16 bases between them. The CDR3 is 15 residues long. Turning to this clone: Its antigen is not known.

Generated by immunoSEQ multiplex PCR, the TCRdb table keeps only in-frame clones and is missing some. The sample has 150,000 or so clones; around 86% are singletons. The J gene is TRBJ2-7, the V gene TRBV5-6, with D perhaps matching TRBD2 (6 bases). This TCR was recovered from a man between 18 and 35 years old in good health and CMV-seropositive. Sequencing was performed on PBMCs. CDR3 in amino acids: CASSPDPERAYEQYF. In DNA, the CDR3 is TGTGCCAGCAGCCCCGACCCTGAGCGGGCCTACGAGCAGTACTTC.